This T cell receptor (beta chain) was sequenced in a study of cytomegalovirus exposure and HLA in healthy donors (dated by TCRdb to about 2017). Describing the broader study: According to an earlier analysis of 587 of the donors, about 179 million T cells yielded over 90 million unique TCR beta sequences and approximately 280 Gb of sequence data. Alongside the repertoire data, information on donor age, sex, ethnicity and CMV serostatus was compiled. Of the 300 to 500 genotyped donors, more than 75% were placed in the genetic ancestry cluster associated with self-reported Caucasian donors. In a later analysis, previously published TCR beta repertoires from more than 500 donors were re-analyzed and high-resolution HLA genotyping was added so that TCR occurrence patterns could be studied. Rather than drawing on any new phenotypic data, the later analysis identified candidate immune exposures from TCR beta sequences and the way those sequences occurred across donors. The study aimed to test whether cataloging public T cell receptors could reveal signatures of past pathogen exposure. Typing coverage differed by locus: A, B, C, DRB1 and DQB1 were typed in roughly 620-630 donors, DQA1 in approximately 520, DPA1 in 600 to 610, and DPB1 in approximately 450. The study used immunosequencing to profile the T cell repertoires of about 670 subjects and linked those repertoires to cytomegalovirus serostatus. Roughly five DR-DQ haplotypes were handled as single units for association and clustering because linkage in the cohort was strong. High-throughput TCR immunosequencing, statistical association of individual TCRs with disease status, and machine learning were combined to predict cytomegalovirus infection status. Along with the roughly 700-subject first cohort, a separate validation cohort of over 90 different subjects was used. All discovery cohort repertoires had been generated using a single sequencing platform. In a later genetic analysis, genome-wide SNP genotypes for 398 of the 666 donors were used, and that subset was treated as a discovery cohort. An early release that covered about 640 HLA-typed donors contained about 300 gigabases of sequencing data and tens of millions of unique TCR sequences. Among roughly 400 genotyped donors of the cohort, an average of approximately 240,000 unique TCR beta nucleotide sequences were sequenced per donor, around 18% of them non-productive. An earlier analysis of several hundred of the donors applied high-throughput TCR beta sequencing to assess whether each TCR beta V gene segment acted as functional or pseudogenic. HLA typing included class I and class II loci at four-digit resolution.

The table lists this clone with a few counts. Its recognized antigen is unknown. Nothing much larger sits one base from this clone, and base qualities are not available. From the cysteine up to the phenylalanine, the CDR3 has a length of 14 residues. Only the CDR3 region is kept as DNA, spanning 42 bases read in frame from base 1. Trimming removed 5 bases from V and 5 bases from J; the gene matches leave 5 bases unexplained. CDR1 SEHNR and CDR2 FQNEAQ were looked up in the germline V gene (reference sequence). Libraries came from the immunoSEQ multiplex PCR assay. For the multiplex PCR, a mixture combining 60 forward primers for TCR Vbeta segments and 13 reverse primers for TCR Jbeta segments was used. The CDR3 region of rearranged TCR beta genes was amplified from genomic DNA with a multiplex PCR assay. On the Illumina HiSeq System, the amplified TCR beta libraries were sequenced as 87-base-pair reads. The paper's processing steps were these. Across the 670 or so repertoires, a later analysis counted approximately 83 million unique TCR beta chains, some 11 million of which were shared by at least two donors. A nearest-neighbor algorithm error-corrected the raw reads and collapsed the reads into unique sequences, merging closely related sequences to remove PCR and sequencing errors. CDR3 sequences were aligned to IMGT reference sequences to assign V, D and J gene segments. For a sequence to be retained, a match of at least six nucleotides was required to both a V gene segment and a J gene segment. Rearrangements were called productive when the CDR3 lacked stop codons and stayed in frame with V and J; all others were non-productive. CDR3 was defined according to IMGT convention as the region running from the second conserved V-encoded cysteine to the conserved J-encoded phenylalanine. Sequences without an unambiguous match to a single V gene segment were excluded from the earlier analysis of about 640 of the donors. An earlier analysis of several hundred of the donors called V segments functional above 56.7% productive rearrangements and segregating when the between-donor standard deviation exceeded 5%. A statistical classification framework was built for diagnosing cytomegalovirus status from the catalog of TCR beta chain sequences. A later analysis assigned V and J genes by comparing TCR nucleotide sequences with IMGT/GENE-DB human TR gene sequences. The TCRdist pipeline was used in a later analysis to assign CDR3 sequences and most-parsimonious VDJ recombination scenarios. In a later analysis, each TCR beta chain was defined by its CDR3 amino acid sequence together with its V-gene family, and reads without a unique V-gene family were excluded. To address suspected cross-contamination and a sequencing artifact, a later analysis removed 450 to 700 highly shared, low-generation-probability nucleotide sequences. In a later analysis, a clonal expansion index was calculated for each public chain from normalized within-repertoire ranks of inferred template counts. A later analysis computed generation probabilities with a VDJ recombination model fitted to out-of-frame rearrangements, and checked the results against IGoR. Hypergeometric tests were used in a later analysis to score TCR-TCR, TCR-HLA and TCR-CMV co-occurrence, with a repertoire-size bias correction applied to the TCR pairs. False discovery rates were estimated in a later analysis by permuting HLA or CMV assignments 20 times. In a later analysis, co-occurring TCRs were grouped using DBSCAN, and TCRdist sequence similarity was added for clustering within HLA-allele-positive subsets. Repertoires with fewer than 30,000 or more than 120,000 public chains were left out of co-occurrence clustering, as were five repertoires with anomalous nucleotide sharing. As stored in TCRdb, this immuneACCESS dataset retains in-frame rearrangements with V and J assigned. A fraction of the clones does not appear; measured against another copy, unresolved V genes explain less than half of the discrepancy, and the remainder lacks a known reason. Clone size and the V and J calls come from that table; the DNA yielded D and trimming. The sample table records around 150,000 clones; approximately 70% of these occur just once. Approximately 6.9% of the sample goes to the ten largest clones.

Study-level results and caveats: CMV serostatus was the only immune exposure information available for the cohort. A cluster of highly shared sequence variants was judged likely to represent a technical artifact of the sequencing pipeline. A total of 164 TCR beta chains were listed by the study as associated with cytomegalovirus. In a later analysis, HLA-associated TCR beta chains were found to be more clonally expanded and to have lower generation probabilities than equally common non-associated chains. In an earlier analysis of fewer than 750 of the donors, most TCR beta V segments were observed in productive rearrangements about 90% or about 30% of the time, broadly matching IMGT annotations. According to a later analysis, TCR association rates differed among HLA loci, with DRB1 alleles showing the most associated TCRs and HLA-C alleles showing the fewest. Linkage disequilibrium might explain the correlated functional status among segregating V segments, but an unknown experimental factor could not be ruled out. Because the 87-base-pair reads could not distinguish some IMGT-functional V segments, including TRBV6-2 and TRBV6-3, those segments were excluded. In vitro tests confirmed that three of the cytomegalovirus-associated TCR beta chains recognize cytomegalovirus antigens. Because counts were too low, seventeen rarely observed V segments, including chromosome 9 orphons, were left out of the earlier analysis of about 500 of the donors. The cohort was sequenced for TCR beta chains only, and without alpha or paired-chain data the features that could be detected were limited. A later analysis found that most CMV-associated TCR beta chains appeared HLA-restricted, with HLA associations seemingly driven largely by CMV exposure. In a later analysis, 15,000 to 20,000 TCR beta sequences were associated with specific HLA alleles at a false discovery rate of 0.05. It was suggested by the authors that the approach could potentially be generalized to other disease states and immunological phenotypes. A later genetic analysis associated a missense DCLRE1C variant with V-gene and J-gene trimming of TCR beta chains, and an independent cohort replicated the association. A further reported finding was that TCR beta sequences accurately predicted the HLA-A and HLA-B alleles for most subjects in the first cohort. HLA typing was unavailable for some donors at each locus, so association tests used only the typed subset. Strong co-occurrence of HLA alleles, especially DR and DQ, made assigning TCR associations to individual alleles difficult. The classifier was reported to diagnose cytomegalovirus status with high specificity and sensitivity in both the original cohort and the validation cohort. According to a later analysis, parvovirus B19, influenza, CMV and Epstein-Barr virus appeared linked to several top co-occurrence clusters. Compared with the approximately 670-donor mean, donors in an Asian-associated ancestry cluster had fewer N-insertions in productive TCRs, according to a later genetic analysis. Roughly uniform sequencing depth across donors was assumed in presence/absence analyses, although this assumption may not hold. While some public TCRs were present in many individuals, most TCR sequences turned up only very rarely across donors.

In total, 600 or so healthy bone marrow donors made up the cohort. All cohort members were sampled while nominally healthy, although unrecorded immune exposures were likely present. The donor was CMV seropositive and was included in the group of 289 seropositive cohort members. Each donor provided a peripheral blood sample, and peripheral blood mononuclear cells were used for TCR beta sequencing. The Qiagen DNeasy Blood Extraction Kit was used to extract genomic DNA from the blood cell samples. The chain employs TRBV7-9 and TRBJ2-3; 9 junctional bases match TRBD1. The TCR comes from a man aged 40-55 years in good health and CMV-seropositive. The sample comprised PBMCs. The CDR3 loop reads CASSLQGARDTQYF. The DNA reads as follows: TGTGCCAGCAGCCTACAGGGGGCGAGAGATACGCAGTATTTT.